These 21 T cell receptor delta chains share one sample of origin, sequenced in a study of γδ T cells in repeated Plasmodium falciparum infection. Vgamma9/Vdelta2+ and Vdelta2-negative gammadelta T cells were flow-sorted from PBMC for bulk sequencing. TCRdb re-called the multiplex PCR reads through CATT. The sample has tens of thousands of delta-chain clones; approximately 0.96% are singletons. Sequencing was performed on gamma-delta T cells from blood. All receptors come from a pool of human donors (malaria-infected and uninfected, not separated).

About this clone: The protein that TCRdb holds for this DNA derives from a much larger clone and differs from the translated DNA at residue 9, which likely indicates a read error; the protein shown here is translated from the DNA. The V and J genes are TRDV1 and TRDJ1, with D hard to call. The J gene, absent from TCRdb, was called here by matching the DNA to germline. V lost 0 bases and J 0 bases, leaving 20 bases between the germline ends. Looked up from germline, CDR1 is TSWWSYY and CDR2 is QGS. The length of the CDR3 is 19 residues. The CDR3 DNA reads TGTGCTCTTGGGGAACTGGACGGTGCGTTAACTGTGTACACCGATAAACTCATCTTT. Residues: CALGELDGALTVYTDKLIF.

This clone was observed a few times. TCRdb pairs this DNA with a much larger clone's protein that differs at residue 9, likely a read error; the protein shown was translated from the DNA. The chain recombines TRDV1 with TRDJ1; D is possibly TRDD2 (5 bases). The J gene is not listed in TCRdb, so it was assigned here from a DNA match to germline. Deletions cut 1 base from V and 0 bases from J, with 24 bases between. The CDR3 has 20 residues. In germline, CDR1 is TSWWSYY, CDR2 QGS. This chain's CDR3 is CALGEHPSRRPSDHTDKLIF. CDR3 nucleotide sequence: TGTGCTCTTGGGGAACACCCTTCGAGGCGTCCTTCAGATCACACCGATAAACTCATCTTT.

A note on this clone: TCRdb's protein and the translated DNA diverge at residue 13; the protein reported here is the translation of the DNA. In the same sample, other DNA sequences code for this CDR3. The chain recombines TRDV1 with TRDJ1; D gene uncertain. The germline V gene has CDR1 TSWWSYY and CDR2 QGS. The CDR3 sequence is 16 residues long. Here the CDR3 DNA reads TGTGCTCTTGGGGACCCTTTCTTGCCCCTCACCGATAGACTCATCTTT. This gives the protein CALGDPFLPLTDRLIF.

This clone was seen repeatedly, ten times or more. The V gene is TRDV1, the J gene TRDJ1, with TRDD3 identical over 8 bases. CDR1 TSWWSYY and CDR2 QGS come from the germline V gene. The CDR3 covers 19 residues. Trimming took 5 bases from V and 0 from J; bases not matched to a gene: 17. CDR3 DNA: TGTGCTCTTGGGAAACCTCCTAGAGGGATACGCCCGTACACCGATAAACTCATCTTT. Translation: CALGKPPRGIRPYTDKLIF.

Note on this clone: A far larger clone is off by one base, so a read error is likely. Other DNA sequences from this sample encode an identical CDR3 as well. The chain uses TRDV1 and TRDJ1; D might be TRDD2 or TRDD3, each matching 9 bases. TCRdb does not report a J gene; here it was assigned by matching the DNA to germline references. This CDR3 contains 22 residues. Germline V gives CDR1 TSWWSYY, CDR2 QGS. The CDR3 region is CALGDTLPTALAGGSYTDKLIF. The CDR3 coding sequence is TGTGCTCTTGGGGACACCCTTCCTACGGCCTTGGCTGGGGGATCGTACACTGATAAACTCATCTTT.

In this sample, this clone turned up many times. This chain connects TRDV1 to TRDJ1, with TRDD3 matching 7 bases. Germline trimming cut 3 bases from V and 0 bases from J; bases unmatched to any gene: 16. This CDR3 contains 19 residues. Germline CDR1 and CDR2: TSWWSYY and QGS. This chain's CDR3 is CALGDGHQGLGADTDKLIF. The CDR3 DNA reads as TGTGCTCTTGGGGACGGCCACCAAGGGCTGGGGGCCGACACCGATAAACTCATCTTT.

About this clone: TCRdb shows a much larger clone's protein in place of this DNA's translation, and the two differ at residue 15, likely through a read error; the protein shown is translated from the DNA. The V gene is TRDV1, the J gene TRDJ1; 9 bases line up with TRDD3. Germline values: CDR1 TSWWSYY, CDR2 QGS. The CDR3 has 19 residues. The CDR3 coding sequence is TGTGCTCTTGGGGAGCCTCCCTCCTTTTGGGGGATAATGACCGAAAAACTCATCTTT. It is translated as CALGEPPSFWGIMTEKLIF.

This clone turned up a few times. The TCRdb protein, from a much larger clone, departs from this DNA's translation at residue 24, likely by read error; the protein shown derives from the DNA. The rearrangement links TRDV1 to TRDJ3; TRDD2 is a possible D gene (6 bases). The CDR3 is made up of 26 amino acids. Germline V gives CDR1 TSWWSYY, CDR2 QGS. The CDR3 region is CALGELPTIRFYGWGKESWDTRQTFF. The CDR3 bases are TGTGCTCTTGGGGAACTTCCTACGATTCGGTTCTACGGTTGGGGAAAAGAGTCCTGGGACACCCGACAGACGTTTTTC.

Comment on this clone: A far larger clone is only one base removed, so a read error is likely. The same CDR3 arises from other DNA sequences in this sample as well. The chain employs TRDV1 and TRDJ1; 7 bases are shared with TRDD3. The CDR3 spans 19 residues. Trimming cost V 3 bases and J 1 base; bases outside gene matches: 17. Germline V CDR1 and CDR2: TSWWSYY, QGS. The chain's CDR3 is CALGEKIIGILTFTDKLIF. CDR3 sequence (DNA): TGTGCTCTTGGGGAGAAAATTATCGGGATACTAACTTTCACCGATAAACTCATCTTT.

This clone has more than one count but fewer than ten. The junction shows a germline mismatch at one end, possibly a read error. The gene calls are TRDV1 and TRDJ1, with D perhaps being TRDD2 or TRDD3 (6 bases each). The germline V gene has CDR1 TSWWSYY and CDR2 QGS. The CDR3 spans 28 residues. The CDR3 is CAPGERPENRAFPLLLDGGPVYTDKLIF. CDR3 DNA sequence: TGTGCTCCTGGGGAACGTCCCGAAAATCGGGCCTTCCCCCTCCTACTTGACGGGGGACCGGTGTACACCGATAAACTCATCTTT.

This clone was observed a handful of times. TCRdb lists the protein of a much larger clone for this DNA, which differs at residue 5, so this is likely a read error; the protein given here is translated from the DNA itself. For the CDR3, the DNA is TGTGCTCTTGGGGGACCCTATGGACATACTGAGCGTAAACTCATCTTT. This encodes CALGGPYGHTERKLIF. The genes are TRDV1 and TRDJ1; D unresolved. The J gene, missing from TCRdb, was assigned here through DNA to germline matching. Germline assignment: CDR1 TSWWSYY and CDR2 QGS. This CDR3 is built from 16 residues. V was pared by 4 bases and J by 7 bases, with 22 bases between.

As to this clone: TCRdb pairs this DNA with a much larger clone's protein that differs at residue 14, likely a read error; the protein shown was translated from the DNA. The chain has TRDV2 and TRDJ1; a possible D gene is TRDD3 (5 bases). Because TCRdb records no J gene, it was assigned here through a match of the DNA to germline. Germline values: CDR1 GEAIGNYY, CDR2 EKD. The CDR3 contains 18 residues. Written as DNA, the CDR3 is TGTGCCTGTGACACCCCGCGGGGGGGTCCCGGTCCCACCAATAAACTCATCTTT. Its translation is CACDTPRGGPGPTNKLIF.

This clone appeared many times. The translation of this DNA and the TCRdb protein of a much larger clone differ at residue 8, probably owing to a read error; the protein shown here is translated from the DNA. CDR3 loop: CACDVLGGTLTAQLFF. For the CDR3, the DNA is TGTGCCTGTGACGTACTGGGGGGTACTTTGACAGCACAACTCTTCTTT. The chain has TRDV2 and TRDJ2; TRDD3 matches at 8 bases. Assignment of the J gene here rests on matching the DNA to germline, because TCRdb gives none. Looked up from germline, CDR1 is GEAIGNYY and CDR2 is EKD. The CDR3 runs 16 residues. J was trimmed by 0 bases and V by 3 bases; bases with no gene match: 5.

Worth noting for this clone: This DNA's translation differs at residue 9 from TCRdb's protein, which comes from a much larger clone; a read error is likely, and the protein shown is translated from the DNA. The J gene is TRDJ1, the V gene TRDV1; possibly TRDD3 for D (5 bases). Here the J gene was assigned by germline matching of the DNA, as TCRdb has none. CDR1 is TSWWSYY and CDR2 is QGS in the germline V gene. V lost 5 bases, J lost 0 bases, and 28 bases lay in between. The CDR3 consists of 20 residues. In DNA, the CDR3 is TGTGCTCTTGGGCCGATTTACTGGAGGATATCCCACCCGTACACCGATAAACTCATCTTT. Protein product: CALGPIYWRISHPYTDKLIF.

This clone was picked up a small number of times. Translating this DNA gives a protein that differs at residue 13 from the TCRdb one, which belongs to a much larger clone; a read error is likely, and the protein shown is this translation. This rearrangement joins TRDV1 to TRDJ1, with TRDD2 matching over 7 bases. This CDR3 contains 16 residues. Per germline, CDR1 TSWWSYY and CDR2 QGS. CDR3 coding DNA: TGTGCTCTTGGGGATAACCTTCCTCCGGACACCGATGAACTCATCTTT. Protein sequence: CALGDNLPPDTDELIF.

With respect to this clone: A far larger clone is off by one base, so a read error is likely. Within the sample, other DNA sequences also encode this same CDR3. This chain links TRDV1 with TRDJ1, with D uncertain. TCRdb leaves out the J gene; it was filled in here by matching the DNA to germline. Trimming shortened V by 6 bases and J by 0 bases, and 11 bases separated the two germline ends. The CDR3 spans 14 residues. Germline V lookup: CDR1 TSWWSYY, CDR2 QGS. The CDR3 bases are TGTGCTCTTGGAGAAGGGGTTTACACCGATAAACTCATCTTT. Encoded protein: CALGEGVYTDKLIF.

This clone was recorded at least ten times. Other DNA variants within this sample encode the same CDR3. The chain has TRDV1 and TRDJ1; 9 nucleotides line up with TRDD3. In germline, CDR1 is TSWWSYY, CDR2 QGS. CDR3 length: 18 amino acids. Trimming removed 3 bases from V and 0 bases from J; junction bases left unmatched: 11. CDR3 amino acids: CALGDGSGDTTYTDKLIF. DNA of the CDR3: TGTGCTCTTGGGGATGGATCGGGGGATACCACGTACACCGATAAACTCATCTTT.

Only a few counts were recorded for this clone. This DNA's translation differs at residue 12 from TCRdb's protein, which comes from a much larger clone; a read error is likely, and the protein shown is translated from the DNA. The chain uses TRDV2 and TRDJ1; 7 bases are shared with TRDD3. The J gene comes from matching the DNA to germline here; TCRdb lacks it. The CDR3 runs 16 residues. Germline V gives CDR1 GEAIGNYY, CDR2 EKD. The CDR3 sequence: CACDSVLGNYTGKLIF. The CDR3, as DNA: TGTGCCTGTGACTCCGTACTGGGGAACTACACCGGTAAACTCATCTTT.

Comments on this clone: A far larger clone is only one base removed, so a read error is likely. Distinct nucleotide sequences in the sample also encode this CDR3. The V and J genes are TRDV1 and TRDJ1; 7 bases align to TRDD3. TCRdb lists no J gene, so it was determined here by aligning the DNA to germline. The CDR3 has 25 amino acids. V dropped 2 bases and J dropped 8; count of bases not matched to a gene: 41. Germline CDR1 TSWWSYY, CDR2 QGS. CDR3 bases: TGTGCTCTTGGGGAATCCAGCACTCCTATGAGGCCCCGACTGGGGTCGGCTCATCCGGCTGACAAACTCATCTTT. This encodes CALGESSTPMRPRLGSAHPADKLIF.

This clone occurred a few times. One base separates it from a far larger clone, so it is likely a read error. The sample holds other DNA sequences that translate to the same CDR3. No J gene was assigned, while the V gene was called as TRDV1; the D call TRDD3 from the table was never checked on the DNA. The V gene's germline CDR1 is TSWWSYY and CDR2 QGS. The CDR3 is 22 amino acids. The CDR3 loop is CALGELLHHHAVLGDTPGPLIF. The DNA of the CDR3 is TGTGCTCTTGGGGAACTATTACACCACCACGCTGTACTGGGGGATACGCCGGGACCCTTGATCTTT.

Worth noting for this clone: TCRdb's listed protein matches a much larger clone and diverges from this DNA's translation at residue 9, likely through a read error; the protein shown comes from the DNA. Here the CDR3 reads CALGGPPLLPNTPVLGAEHTDKLIF. The CDR3 coding sequence is TGTGCTCTTGGGGGGCCTCCCCTCCTTCCTAACACACCTGTACTGGGGGCCGAGCACACCGATAAACTCATCTTT. This chain connects TRDV1 to TRDJ1; D possibly uses TRDD2 or TRDD3 (8 bases each). The J gene, absent from TCRdb, was called here by matching the DNA to germline. This CDR3 has 25 residues. Trimming took 4 bases from V and 0 from J, leaving 42 bases between them. CDR1 is TSWWSYY and CDR2 is QGS in the germline V gene.